The 29 T cell receptor beta chains below come from one sample, sequenced in a study of blood T cell repertoires in COVID-19. Clones were sequenced by immunoSEQ multiplex PCR, and TCRdb holds only the in-frame ones, with some missing. The data show tens of thousands of clones, with around 90% seen just once and about 0.83% held by the top ten. The source material was peripheral blood. The receptors stem from an elderly woman with acute or convalescent COVID-19.

The V and J genes are TRBV7-2 and TRBJ2-1, with D possibly TRBD1 on 5 matching bases. In germline, CDR1 is SGHTA, CDR2 FQGNSA. CDR3 length equals 15 residues. V shed 5 bases and J shed 6 bases, with 17 bases lying between them. For the CDR3, the DNA is TGTGCCAGCAGCACCACACCCCAGGGATTCAATGAGCAGTTCTTC. It translates to CASSTTPQGFNEQFF.

The rearrangement links TRBV28 to TRBJ1-1, with 9 bases lining up with TRBD1. J gave up 6 bases and V 5 bases, and 7 bases lay outside the gene matches. Germline V gene sequence: CDR1 MDHEN, CDR2 SYDVKM. The CDR3 consists of 14 residues. CDR3 nucleotides: TGTGCCAGCAGTGCAGGGACAGGGCTGGCTGAAGCTTTCTTT. Its translation: CASSAGTGLAEAFF. Drawing the rest from reference TRBV28 and TRBJ1-1, the complete variable domain is DVKVTQSSRYLVKRTGEKVFLECVQDMDHENMFWYRQDPGLGLRLIYFSYDVKMKEKGDIPEGYSVSREKKERFSLILESASTNQTSMYLCASSAGTGLAEAFFGQGTRLTVV.

The chain uses TRBV11-3 and TRBJ2-1; TRBD2 might be the D (6 bases). CDR1 is SGHNT, CDR2 YENEEA, per germline. Between the trimmed V and J ends, which lost 5 bases and 8 bases, there was a span of 13 bases. CDR3 size: 13 residues. The CDR3 DNA reads as TGTGCCAGCAGCCGTGGGACTGTGGATGAGCAGTTCTTC. This translates into CASSRGTVDEQFF.

This clone has only one observation. The rearrangement links TRBV4-1 to TRBJ2-7; TRBD2 matches 7 bases. The CDR3 covers 16 residues. Germline CDR1 MGHRA, CDR2 YSYEKL. Losses at the gene ends were 1 base for V and 1 base for J; bases not matched to a gene: 7. CDR3 sequence reads: CASSQAASGLSYEQYF. The CDR3 DNA follows: TGCGCCAGCAGCCAAGCGGCTAGCGGTCTATCCTACGAGCAGTACTTC.

This chain connects TRBV7-8 to TRBJ2-1; no firm D call. Trimming shortened V by 4 bases and J by 4 bases, and 20 bases separated the two germline ends. CDR3 length equals 17 residues. Germline V gene data show CDR1 as SGHVS and CDR2 as FQNEAQ. This chain's CDR3 is CASSSGGATFSYNEQFF. CDR3 nucleotides: TGTGCCAGCAGCTCCGGTGGCGCGACATTTAGTTACAATGAGCAGTTCTTC.

The CDR3 DNA is TGCGCCAGCAGGGGGACTAGCGGAGTCTACGAGCAGTACTTC. Its translation: CASRGTSGVYEQYF. The chain combines TRBV5-1 with TRBJ2-7, with 11 nucleotides matching TRBD2. V lost 5 bases, J lost 3 bases, and 4 bases stayed unmatched. CDR1 is SGHRS and CDR2 is YFSETQ in the germline V gene. The CDR3 covers 14 residues.

The chain recombines TRBV9 with TRBJ1-5; unclear D gene. V was shortened by 4 bases and J by 5 bases, with 16 bases between the two germline ends. This CDR3 comprises 15 residues. In germline, CDR1 is SGDLS, CDR2 YYNGEE. CDR3 coding DNA: TGTGCCAGCAGCCCTAGCCCTCTCATCGATCAGCCCCAGCATTTT. Residues: CASSPSPLIDQPQHF.

The CDR3 sequence: CASSQAAGGDSTQYF. The CDR3, as DNA: TGTGCCAGCAGCCAAGCAGCGGGGGGCGATTCAACCCAGTACTTC. This rearrangement joins TRBV3-1 (or the pseudogene TRBV3-2) to TRBJ2-5; TRBD2 matches 9 bases. Trimming at V came to 1 base and at J to 8 bases, leaving 8 bases not matched to a gene. The CDR3 has 15 amino acids. The V gene's germline CDR1 is LGHDT and CDR2 YNNKEL (reference sequence).

This chain connects TRBV3-1 (or the pseudogene TRBV3-2) to TRBJ2-2; the match to TRBD2 covers 8 bases. V was clipped by 7 bases and J by 7 bases; unmatched bases: 5. The CDR3 length is 13 residues. The germline V gene encodes CDR1 LGHDT and CDR2 YNNKEL (reference sequence). This CDR3 reads CASIPRGGGELFF. The CDR3 DNA sequence: TGTGCCAGCATCCCACGGGGGGGCGGGGAGCTGTTTTTT.

The chain recombines TRBV7-9 with TRBJ1-2; 8 bases line up with TRBD1. The CDR3 totals 14 residues. CDR1 and CDR2 from the germline V gene are SEHNR and FQNEAQ (reference sequence). V lost 4 bases and J lost 7; bases outside the gene matches: 8. DNA of the CDR3: TGTGCCAGCAGCTCACAGGGGGAGACTACTGGCTACACCTTC. This translates into CASSSQGETTGYTF. The complete variable domain, with remaining parts taken from reference TRBV7-9 and TRBJ1-2, reads DTGVSQNPRHKITKRGQNVTFRCDPISEHNRLYWYRQTLGQGPEFLTYFQNEAQLEKSRLLSDRFSAERPKGSFSTLEIQRTEQGDSAMYLCASSSQGETTGYTFGSGTRLTVV.

The rearrangement uses TRBV7-2 and TRBJ1-2; no clear D. CDR1 is SGHTA and CDR2 is FQGNSA in the germline V gene. The CDR3 spans 12 residues. The V gene lost 1 base and the J gene lost 10 bases, with 10 bases spanning the gap. This chain's CDR3 is CASSLDTRIYTF. As DNA, the CDR3 is TGTGCCAGCAGCTTAGACACGCGGATCTACACCTTC.

This rearrangement joins TRBV28 to TRBJ2-2; 9 positions agree with TRBD2. CDR3 size: 15 residues. Trimming took 6 bases from V and 0 from J; bases not matched to a gene: 2. Germline CDR1 reads MDHEN; CDR2 reads SYDVKM. Written as DNA, the CDR3 is TGTGCCAGCAGCCTAGCGGGGTCGAACACCGGGGAGCTGTTTTTT. It translates to CASSLAGSNTGELFF.

V usage is TRBV7-9 and J usage is TRBJ2-1, with D possibly being TRBD2 (5 bases). The CDR3 has 15 amino acids. Trimming stripped 5 bases from V and 0 bases from J, with 11 bases between. Germline assignment: CDR1 SEHNR and CDR2 FQNEAQ (reference sequence). The CDR3 DNA follows: TGTGCCAGCAGCCAAGTTGGGAGCTCCTACAATGAGCAGTTCTTC. It is translated as CASSQVGSSYNEQFF.

The chain is built from TRBV5-5 and TRBJ2-1, with D unclear. CDR1 is SGHKS and CDR2 is YYEKEE in the germline V gene (reference sequence). This CDR3 has 11 residues. Trimming removed 3 bases at V and 6 bases at J, with 4 bases between. The CDR3 loop reads CASSSLNEQFF. For the CDR3, the DNA is TGTGCCAGCAGCTCCCTCAATGAGCAGTTCTTC.

The chain employs TRBV6-5 and TRBJ1-2; D might be TRBD1 (6 bases). Germline V gene lookup returns CDR1 MNHEY and CDR2 SVGAGI. Trimming took 7 bases from V and 4 from J, leaving 16 bases between them. The length of the CDR3 is 14 residues. Written as DNA, the CDR3 is TGTGCCAGCATCCGGGACAATGGTGTCTATGGCTACACCTTC. Translating it yields CASIRDNGVYGYTF.

V and J are TRBV5-1 and TRBJ1-6; 10 nucleotides align to TRBD1. J lost 6 bases, V lost 2 bases, and 2 bases had no gene match. Per germline, CDR1 SGHRS and CDR2 YFSETQ. This CDR3 region has 15 residues. CDR3 loop: CASSLGQGGNSPLHF. CDR3 DNA sequence: TGCGCCAGCAGCTTAGGACAGGGGGGTAATTCACCCCTCCACTTT.

The chain couples TRBV3-1 (or the pseudogene TRBV3-2) to TRBJ2-5, with no clear D. Germline lookup yields CDR1 LGHDT and CDR2 YNNKEL (reference sequence). Trimming took 4 bases from V and 4 from J, leaving 7 bases between them. The CDR3 runs to 12 residues. The DNA of the CDR3 is TGTGCCAGCAGCCTTAGCCGAGAGACCCAGTACTTC. This codes for CASSLSRETQYF.

The chain combines TRBV9 with TRBJ1-3; D possibly corresponds to TRBD1 (6 bases). This CDR3 spans 14 amino acids. Germline values: CDR1 SGDLS, CDR2 YYNGEE. V shed 0 bases and J shed 6 bases, with 10 bases lying between them. The CDR3 sequence is CASSVEWTANTIYF. DNA for the CDR3: TGTGCCAGCAGCGTAGAGTGGACAGCAAACACCATATATTTT.

Written as DNA, the CDR3 is TGTGCCAGCAGGCTACCCGGGACACAAAATTCACCCCTCCACTTT. Encoded protein: CASRLPGTQNSPLHF. The chain recombines TRBV28 with TRBJ1-6; tentative D call: TRBD1 (6 bases). V lost 6 bases to trimming and J lost 7 bases, with 16 bases between them. The germline CDR1 and CDR2 sequences are MDHEN and SYDVKM. This CDR3 spans 15 amino acids.

The rearrangement links TRBV5-4 to TRBJ1-3; D not resolved. Trimming removed 0 bases at V and 0 bases at J, with 10 bases between. Germline CDR1 reads SGHNT; CDR2 reads YYREEE (reference sequence). There are 16 residues in the CDR3. CDR3 bases: TGTGCCAGCAGCTTGGGGGCGGGGAGCTCTGGAAACACCATATATTTT. Protein product: CASSLGAGSSGNTIYF.

The V gene is TRBV11-3, the J gene TRBJ2-1; D is possibly TRBD2 (6 bases). Germline values: CDR1 SGHNT, CDR2 YENEEA. The CDR3 has 15 residues. The V and J ends lost 1 base and 6 bases respectively, with 13 bases between them. The CDR3: CASSLAGTQFNEQFF. The DNA for the CDR3 is TGTGCCAGCAGCTTAGCCGGGACTCAATTCAATGAGCAGTTCTTC. Full variable domain (outside the CDR3, taken from reference TRBV11-3 and TRBJ2-1): EAGVVQSPRYKIIEKKQPVAFWCNPISGHNTLYWYLQNLGQGPELLIRYENEEAVDDSQLPKDRFSAERLKGVDSTLKIQPAELGDSAVYLCASSLAGTQFNEQFFGPGTRLTVL.

The chain uses TRBV21-1 and TRBJ1-5. TRBV21-1 is a pseudogene locus. CDR3 length equals 18 residues. CDR3 in DNA: TGTGCCAGCAGCAAAACCCCACGAAAGCTAGATAGCAATCAGCCCCAGCATTTT. Translation gives CASSKTPRKLDSNQPQHF.

The chain couples TRBV28 to TRBJ2-1, with 7 bases lining up with TRBD2. The germline gives CDR1 MDHEN, CDR2 SYDVKM. After removal of 5 bases from V and 6 bases from J, the junction contained 10 bases not matched to a gene. This CDR3 contains 15 residues. CDR3 amino acids: CASSGSGWGGNEQFF. CDR3 nucleotide sequence: TGTGCCAGCAGTGGTAGCGGGTGGGGTGGCAATGAGCAGTTCTTC.

The chain uses TRBV27 and TRBJ1-6, with 9 bases matching TRBD1. The CDR3 consists of 15 residues. The germline V gene has CDR1 MNHEY and CDR2 SMNVEV (reference sequence). V gave up 3 bases and J gave up 7 bases; unmatched junction bases: 4. The CDR3, as DNA: TGTGCCAGCAGTTTGGACAGGGGCAGGAATTCACCCCTCCACTTT. The encoded protein is CASSLDRGRNSPLHF.

This rearrangement joins TRBV5-1 to TRBJ2-3; 9 bases match TRBD2. The junction had 4 bases not matched to a gene; V was cut back by 2 bases and J by 0 bases. The CDR3 has 16 amino acids. CDR1 and CDR2 (germline): SGHRS, YFSETQ. CDR3 region: CASSFGLATSTDTQYF. The CDR3 nucleotides read TGCGCCAGCAGCTTTGGACTAGCGACTAGCACAGATACGCAGTATTTT.

This clone came up a few times. V is TRBV2 and J is TRBJ1-5; TRBD1 matches 11 bases. V gave up 6 bases and J gave up 4 bases; unmatched junction bases: 5. Germline V gives CDR1 SNHLY, CDR2 FYNNEI. The CDR3 is 15 residues long. The CDR3 protein is CASSAGTGGNQPQHF. The CDR3 DNA reads TGTGCCAGCAGCGCCGGGACAGGGGGTAATCAGCCCCAGCATTTT.

This chain uses TRBV19 with TRBJ2-4, with 8 bases that match TRBD1. The trim removed 7 bases at V and 0 bases at J, leaving 8 bases unmatched. The CDR3 is 16 residues long. The germline V gene encodes CDR1 LNHDA and CDR2 SQIVND (reference sequence). This CDR3 is CASTDRGASAKNIQYF. The DNA of the CDR3 is TGTGCCAGTACCGACAGGGGAGCTTCAGCCAAAAACATTCAGTACTTC.

The chain joins TRBV6-2 or TRBV6-3 to TRBJ1-1; 10 bases fit TRBD1. Trimming took 3 bases from V and 5 from J; bases not matched to a gene: 3. This CDR3 has 14 residues. The V gene's germline CDR1 is MNHEY and CDR2 SVGEGT. The CDR3 loop reads CASSYGQGVTEAFF. The CDR3 nucleotides are TGTGCCAGCAGTTATGGACAGGGGGTGACTGAAGCTTTCTTT.

The chain is built from TRBV3-1 (or the pseudogene TRBV3-2) and TRBJ2-7; 13 bases align to TRBD2. CDR1 and CDR2 from the germline V gene are LGHDT and YNNKEL (reference sequence). The CDR3 runs to 16 residues. V shed 1 base and J 2 bases; nucleotides not matched to a gene: 2. The CDR3 protein is CASSQGGLAGAYEQYF. The CDR3 region has the DNA TGTGCCAGCAGCCAAGGTGGACTAGCGGGGGCCTACGAGCAGTACTTC.